The next 5 T cell receptor beta chains were all read from a single sample in a study of T-cell reconstitution after alpha-beta-depleted transplantation in children. The library targeted TCRbeta and was prepared with unique molecular identifiers. TCRdb redid the calling of the PCR reads with MiXCR, one entry per CDR3 protein. Among a few hundred thousand distinct CDR3 sequences listed, roughly 43% were seen once. The sequences come from PBMCs, collected before TCRalphabeta/CD19-depleted stem cell transplant. These receptors originate from a girl aged 2-10 years with aplastic anemia, due to receive a stem cell transplant.

This clonotype was recorded at least ten times. This chain links TRBV12-3 or TRBV12-4 with TRBJ1-1; TRBD1 matches at 7 bases. V lost 5 bases, J lost 5 bases, and 8 bases stayed unmatched. This CDR3 region has 14 residues. The CDR3 coding sequence is TGTGCCAGCAGTATCCGACAGGGAAATACTGAAGCTTTCTTT. Protein: CASSIRQGNTEAFF.

The V and J genes are TRBV20-1 and TRBJ2-1; 9 positions agree with TRBD2. Per the germline V gene, CDR1 is DFQATT and CDR2 is SNEGSKA (reference sequence). The V segment lost 7 bases and the J segment 3 bases; nucleotides outside the gene matches: 7. This CDR3 has 14 residues. In nucleotides, the CDR3 is TGCAGTGTAGCGGGAGAGGGTCACTACAATGAGCAGTTCTTC. This gives the protein CSVAGEGHYNEQFF.

The table lists this clonotype with a few counts. The chain couples TRBV20-1 to TRBJ1-1; possibly TRBD1 for D (6 bases). V was pared by 6 bases and J by 1 base, with 18 bases between. This CDR3 has 15 amino acids. Germline V lookup: CDR1 DFQATT, CDR2 SNEGSKA (reference sequence). CDR3 bases: TGCAGTGCCCCTCGGGGGGGGCGAGGGAACACTGAAGCTTTCTTT. Its protein is CSAPRGGRGNTEAFF.

The CDR3 region is CASSAGTAETQYF. CDR3 coding DNA: TGCGCCAGCAGCGCCGGGACAGCCGAGACCCAGTACTTC. This chain joins TRBV10-1 and TRBJ2-5; TRBD1 aligns across 7 bases. V was clipped by 6 bases and J by 5 bases; unmatched bases: 6. Germline-derived CDR1 and CDR2 are WNHNN and SYGVQD (reference sequence). This CDR3 comprises 13 residues.

This clonotype was counted ten times or more. The chain is built from TRBV12-5 and TRBJ2-1; 7 bases are shared with TRBD2. The CDR3 spans 15 residues. Germline V gene data show CDR1 as LGHNT and CDR2 as FRNRAP. V was pared by 3 bases and J by 6 bases, with 8 bases of the junction left unmatched. The DNA of the CDR3 is TGTGCTAGTGGTTTAGGGGAGGGCCTCGTCAATGAGCAGTTCTTC. Its translation: CASGLGEGLVNEQFF.